The rows below give T cell receptor beta chains drawn from one sample of a study of shared clonotypes between healthy human individuals. Assay used: immunoSEQ multiplex PCR; TCRdb lists only in-frame clones, some missing. The data contain around 940,000 clones, around 80% of them singletons. The specimen sequenced was memory CD4+ T cells sorted from blood. The source of these receptors is a young man in good health. Each CDR3 is given with its conserved first and last residue. Each record gives: J gene, clone size, V gene, CDR3 protein. The size field is filled for only some rows; it gives once, few, many or a size class.

>TRBJ2-3|once|TRBV18
CASSPLQGAWTDTQYF
>TRBJ2-2|-|TRBV19
CASSIIGGITGELFF
>TRBJ1-5|-|TRBV16
CASSQGSGRGGNQPQHF
>TRBJ2-4|once|TRBV12-5
CASGGYGTDKNIQYF
>TRBJ2-4|few|TRBV2
CASSFQGIQYF
>TRBJ2-3|-|TRBV29-1
CSVGDRAPDTQYF
>TRBJ2-7|-|TRBV6-6
CASSPRGGNSYEQYF
>TRBJ1-5|many|TRBV15
CATSQERGWGYQPQHF
>TRBJ1-4|-|TRBV19
CASSPGLAKLFF
>TRBJ2-3|many|TRBV5-1
CASRSGTLLDTQYF
>TRBJ2-3|-|TRBV10-1
CASSEGTGGLEDTQYF
>TRBJ2-3|-|TRBV7-2
CASSLRQPRTDTQYF
>TRBJ2-7|-|TRBV6-1
CASSEADRWGVEQYF
>TRBJ2-1|-|TRBV7-2
CASSFQAGYNEQFF
>TRBJ1-2|few|TRBV28
CASSPPVGAYGYTF
>TRBJ1-1|-|TRBV7-3
CASSLGGQTEAFF
>TRBJ2-1|-|TRBV7-2
CASSSGTSGNEQFF
>TRBJ2-7|-|TRBV30
CAWSAGTGSYEQYF
>TRBJ2-1|-|TRBV11-2
CASSLEGLAGGLNEQFF
>TRBJ2-7|few|TRBV6-1
CASSESRGTEQYF
>TRBJ2-1|-|TRBV5-4
CASSLVGQGALNEQFF
>TRBJ2-4|-|TRBV4-3
CASSQDRGNIQYF
>TRBJ1-1|few|TRBV7-2
CASSRGELRGTEAFF
>TRBJ1-5|once|TRBV6-1
CASSGSGQGGSSYQPQHF
>TRBJ2-1|-|TRBV5-4
CASSQGQGGHNEQFF